Below are 5 T cell receptor beta chains sequenced from a single sample in a study of T cell responses to AZD1222 COVID-19 vaccine (dated by TCRdb to 2020 to 2022). Library construction relied on the immunoSEQ multiplex PCR assay. This immuneACCESS table, as held by TCRdb, lists in-frame sequences with V and J called but not all clones. Of the missing ones, under half trace to an unresolved V gene in checked studies; the others have no known cause. The sample table records roughly 180,000 clones; approximately 86% of these occur just once. The top ten clonotypes cover approximately 0.49% of the sample. This specimen's time point label, interpreted: baseline before first vaccination. Sequencing used peripheral blood, obtained on day 0 of AZD1222 vaccination. These receptors were obtained from an adult in good health.

The chain uses TRBV6-1 and TRBJ2-5; D is tentatively TRBD1 or TRBD2 (6 bases each). Trimming took 2 bases from V and 5 from J, leaving 15 bases between them. The germline CDR1 and CDR2 sequences are MNHNS and SASEGT. The CDR3 has 15 amino acids. The DNA of the CDR3 is TGTGCCAGCAGTGAAAAGGGGGGAAGACTTGAGACCCAGTACTTC. It is translated as CASSEKGGRLETQYF.

The chain links TRBV5-1 to TRBJ1-1; unclear D gene. CDR1 and CDR2 (germline): SGHRS, YFSETQ. V lost 0 bases, J lost 1 base, and 7 bases lay in between. The CDR3 is 14 residues long. The CDR3 region is CASSLGLKNTEAFF. DNA for the CDR3: TGCGCCAGCAGCTTGGGACTCAAGAACACTGAAGCTTTCTTT.

The chain carries TRBV7-6 and TRBJ2-5; 10 bases map to TRBD2. Germline CDR1 reads SGHVS; CDR2 reads FNYEAQ. The V and J ends lost 1 base and 5 bases, in that order; junction bases with no gene match: 7. The CDR3 has 16 amino acids. This CDR3 reads CASSLGRASGSETQYF. The CDR3 nucleotides read TGTGCCAGCAGCTTAGGCCGGGCTAGCGGGAGTGAGACCCAGTACTTC.

The chain's CDR3 is CASSFNILNTIYF. CDR3 nucleotide sequence: TGTGCCAGCAGTTTTAACATCCTAAACACCATATATTTT. The chain couples TRBV28 to TRBJ1-3; D uncertain. The V end lost 3 bases, the J end lost 6 bases, and 9 bases lay between the germline ends. Germline values: CDR1 MDHEN, CDR2 SYDVKM. The length of the CDR3 is 13 residues.

This clone came up a few times. This sequence joins TRBV7-6 and TRBJ1-3, with D possibly matching TRBD1 (5 bases). CDR1 is SGHVS and CDR2 is FNYEAQ in the germline V gene. Trimming pared 3 bases from V and 0 bases from J, leaving 12 bases between. This CDR3 region has 16 residues. Written as DNA, the CDR3 is TGTGCCAGCAGCTTGGAAGGGACCTCCTCTGGAAACACCATATATTTT. This translates into CASSLEGTSSGNTIYF.